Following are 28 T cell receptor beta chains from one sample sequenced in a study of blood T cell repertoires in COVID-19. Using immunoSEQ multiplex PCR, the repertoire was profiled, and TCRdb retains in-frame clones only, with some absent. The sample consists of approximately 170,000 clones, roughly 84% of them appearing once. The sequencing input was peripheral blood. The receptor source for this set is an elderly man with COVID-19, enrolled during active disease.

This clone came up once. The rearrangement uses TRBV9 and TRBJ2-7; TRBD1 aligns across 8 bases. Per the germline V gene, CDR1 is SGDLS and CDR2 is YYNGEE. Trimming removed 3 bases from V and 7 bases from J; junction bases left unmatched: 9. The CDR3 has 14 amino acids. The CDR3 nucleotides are TGTGCCAGCAGCGGGCGACAGGGGTTGGCAGAGCAGTACTTC. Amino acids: CASSGRQGLAEQYF.

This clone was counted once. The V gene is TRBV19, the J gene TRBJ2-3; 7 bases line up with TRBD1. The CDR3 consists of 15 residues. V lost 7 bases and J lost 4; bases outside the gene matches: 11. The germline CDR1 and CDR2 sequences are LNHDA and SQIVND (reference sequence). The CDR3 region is CASTDRGRRADTQYF. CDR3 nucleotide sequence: TGTGCCAGTACGGATAGGGGGCGACGGGCAGATACGCAGTATTTT.

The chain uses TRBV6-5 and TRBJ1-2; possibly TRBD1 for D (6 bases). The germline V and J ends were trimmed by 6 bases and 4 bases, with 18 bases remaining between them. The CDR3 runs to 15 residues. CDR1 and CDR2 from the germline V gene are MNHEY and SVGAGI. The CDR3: CASSRERQGSYGYTF. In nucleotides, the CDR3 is TGTGCCAGCAGCCGCGAGAGGCAGGGGTCCTATGGCTACACCTTC.

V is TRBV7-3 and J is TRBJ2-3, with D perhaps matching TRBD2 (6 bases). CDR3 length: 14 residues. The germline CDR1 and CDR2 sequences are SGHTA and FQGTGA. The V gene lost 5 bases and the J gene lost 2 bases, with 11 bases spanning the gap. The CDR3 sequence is CASSPGLTTDTQYF. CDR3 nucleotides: TGTGCCAGCAGCCCCGGACTAACCACAGATACGCAGTATTTT.

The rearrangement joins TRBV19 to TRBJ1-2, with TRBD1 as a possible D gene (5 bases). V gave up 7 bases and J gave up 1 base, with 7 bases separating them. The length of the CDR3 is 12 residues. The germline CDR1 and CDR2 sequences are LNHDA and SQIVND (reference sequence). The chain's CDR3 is CASTGLNYGYTF. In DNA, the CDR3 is TGTGCCAGTACAGGGCTTAACTATGGCTACACCTTC.

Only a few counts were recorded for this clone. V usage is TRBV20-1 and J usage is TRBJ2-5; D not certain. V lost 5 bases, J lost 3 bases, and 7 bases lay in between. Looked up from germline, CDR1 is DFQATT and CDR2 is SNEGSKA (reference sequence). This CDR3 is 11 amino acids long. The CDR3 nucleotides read TGCAGTGCTGTCCCTAAAGAGACCCAGTACTTC. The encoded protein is CSAVPKETQYF.

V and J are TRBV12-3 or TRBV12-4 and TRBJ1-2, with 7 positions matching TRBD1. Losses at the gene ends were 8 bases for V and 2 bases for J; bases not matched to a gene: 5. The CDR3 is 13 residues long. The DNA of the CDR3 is TGTGCCAGCTCTGACAGGGACAACTATGGCTACACCTTC. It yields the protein CASSDRDNYGYTF.

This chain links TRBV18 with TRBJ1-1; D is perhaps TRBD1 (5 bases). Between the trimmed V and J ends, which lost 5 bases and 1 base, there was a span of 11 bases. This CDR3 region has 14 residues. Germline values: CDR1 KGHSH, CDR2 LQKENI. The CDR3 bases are TGTGCCAGCTCATCCAATCAGGGGAACACTGAAGCTTTCTTT. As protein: CASSSNQGNTEAFF.

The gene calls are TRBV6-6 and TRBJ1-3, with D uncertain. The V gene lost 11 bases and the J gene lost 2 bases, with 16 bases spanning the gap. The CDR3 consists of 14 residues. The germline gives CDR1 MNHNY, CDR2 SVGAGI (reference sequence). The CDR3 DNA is TGTGCCGAAAACTCGGGAGGGCCTGGAAACACCATATATTTT. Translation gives CAENSGGPGNTIYF.

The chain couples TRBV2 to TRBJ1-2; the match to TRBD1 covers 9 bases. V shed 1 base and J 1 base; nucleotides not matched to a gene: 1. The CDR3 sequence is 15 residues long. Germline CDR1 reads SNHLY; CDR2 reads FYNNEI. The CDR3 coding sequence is TGTGCCAGCAGTGAAGAGACAGGGGGTAACTATGGCTACACCTTC. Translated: CASSEETGGNYGYTF.

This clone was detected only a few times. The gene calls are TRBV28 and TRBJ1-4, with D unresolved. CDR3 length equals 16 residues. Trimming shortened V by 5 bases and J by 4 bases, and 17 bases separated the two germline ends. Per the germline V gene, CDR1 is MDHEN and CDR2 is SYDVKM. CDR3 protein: CASSNPRAGLNEKLFF. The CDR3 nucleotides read TGTGCCAGCAGTAACCCTAGGGCAGGACTTAATGAAAAACTGTTTTTT.

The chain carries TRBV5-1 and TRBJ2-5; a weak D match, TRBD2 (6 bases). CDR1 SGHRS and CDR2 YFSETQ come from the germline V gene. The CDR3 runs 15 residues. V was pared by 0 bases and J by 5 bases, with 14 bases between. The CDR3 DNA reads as TGCGCCAGCAGCTTGGGGCCGGCGGGGTGGGAGACCCAGTACTTC. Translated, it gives CASSLGPAGWETQYF.

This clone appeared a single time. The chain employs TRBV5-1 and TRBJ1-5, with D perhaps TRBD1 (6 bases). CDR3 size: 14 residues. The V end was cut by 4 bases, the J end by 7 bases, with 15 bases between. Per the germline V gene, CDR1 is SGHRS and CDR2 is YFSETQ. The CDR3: CASSIGGAQQPQHF. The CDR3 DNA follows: TGCGCCAGCAGCATCGGGGGGGCACAACAGCCCCAGCATTTT. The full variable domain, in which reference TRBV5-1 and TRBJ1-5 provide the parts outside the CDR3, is KAGVTQTPRYLIKTRGQQVTLSCSPISGHRSVSWYQQTPGQGLQFLFEYFSETQRNKGNFPGRFSGRQFSNSRSEMNVSTLELGDSALYLCASSIGGAQQPQHFGDGTRLSIL.

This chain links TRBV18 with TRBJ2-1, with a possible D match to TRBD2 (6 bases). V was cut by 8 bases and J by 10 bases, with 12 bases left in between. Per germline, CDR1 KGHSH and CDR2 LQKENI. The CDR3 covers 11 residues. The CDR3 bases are TGTGCCAGCCAGGAGGGAAACGAGCAGTTCTTC. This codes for CASQEGNEQFF.

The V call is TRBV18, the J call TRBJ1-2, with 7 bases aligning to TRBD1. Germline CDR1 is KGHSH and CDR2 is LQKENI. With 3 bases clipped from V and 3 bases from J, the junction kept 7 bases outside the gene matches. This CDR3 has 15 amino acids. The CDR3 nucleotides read TGTGCCAGCTCACCCGATACAGGGGCGTACTATGGCTACACCTTC. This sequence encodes CASSPDTGAYYGYTF.

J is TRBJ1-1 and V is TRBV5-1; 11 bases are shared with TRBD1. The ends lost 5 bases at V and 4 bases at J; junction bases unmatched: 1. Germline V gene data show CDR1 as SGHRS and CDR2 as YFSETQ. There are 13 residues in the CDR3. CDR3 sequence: CASSGTGGTEAFF. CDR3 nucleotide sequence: TGCGCCAGCAGTGGGACAGGGGGCACTGAAGCTTTCTTT.

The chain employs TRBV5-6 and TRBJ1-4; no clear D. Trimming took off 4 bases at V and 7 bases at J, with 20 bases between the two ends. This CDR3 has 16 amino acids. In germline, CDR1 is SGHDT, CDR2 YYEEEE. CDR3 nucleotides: TGTGCCAGCAGCCCGATAACCGGGATCGGCAGTGAAAAACTGTTTTTT. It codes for CASSPITGIGSEKLFF.

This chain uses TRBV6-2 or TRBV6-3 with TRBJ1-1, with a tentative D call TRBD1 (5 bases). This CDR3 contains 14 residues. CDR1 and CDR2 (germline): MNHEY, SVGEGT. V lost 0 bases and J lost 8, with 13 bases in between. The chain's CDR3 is CASSYSQATLEAFF. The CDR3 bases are TGTGCCAGCAGTTACTCACAGGCAACACTGGAAGCTTTCTTT.

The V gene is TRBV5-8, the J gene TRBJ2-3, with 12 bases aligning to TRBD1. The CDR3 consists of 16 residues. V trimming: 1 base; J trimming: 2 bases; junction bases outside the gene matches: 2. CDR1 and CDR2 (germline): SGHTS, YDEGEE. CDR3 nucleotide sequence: TGTGCCAGCAGCTTGAAGGGACAGGGGGCCACAGATACGCAGTATTTT. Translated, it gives CASSLKGQGATDTQYF.

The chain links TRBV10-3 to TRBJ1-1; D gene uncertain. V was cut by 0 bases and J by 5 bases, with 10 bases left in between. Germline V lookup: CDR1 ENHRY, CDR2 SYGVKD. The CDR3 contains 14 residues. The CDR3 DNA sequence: TGTGCCATCAGTGAGTCGACGAGGGTTACTGAAGCTTTCTTT. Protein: CAISESTRVTEAFF.

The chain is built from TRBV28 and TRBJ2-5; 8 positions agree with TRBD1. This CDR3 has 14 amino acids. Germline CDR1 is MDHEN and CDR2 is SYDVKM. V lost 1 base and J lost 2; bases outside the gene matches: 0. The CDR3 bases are TGTGCCAGCAGTTTATACAGGGGGCAAGAGACCCAGTACTTC. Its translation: CASSLYRGQETQYF.

Written as DNA, the CDR3 is TGCGCCAGCACTTTGGGACAGGGTAAGGCAGATACGCAGTATTTT. Its translation is CASTLGQGKADTQYF. The V call is TRBV5-1, the J call TRBJ2-3; 9 nucleotides match TRBD1. In germline, CDR1 is SGHRS, CDR2 YFSETQ. This CDR3 is 15 amino acids long. V was pared by 6 bases and J by 4 bases, with 9 bases of the junction left unmatched.

The DNA for the CDR3 is TGTGCCAGCAGCAACGCGGGGGGCACAGATACGCAGTATTTT. Translation gives CASSNAGGTDTQYF. This sequence joins TRBV7-3 and TRBJ2-3; 7 bases map to TRBD2. The CDR3 is 14 residues long. Germline assignment: CDR1 SGHTA and CDR2 FQGTGA. V was clipped by 5 bases and J by 1 base; unmatched bases: 3.

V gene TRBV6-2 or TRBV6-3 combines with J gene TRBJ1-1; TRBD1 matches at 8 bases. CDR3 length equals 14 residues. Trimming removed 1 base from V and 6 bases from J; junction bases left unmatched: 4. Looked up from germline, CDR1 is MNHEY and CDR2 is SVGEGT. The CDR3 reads CASSYLDRDPEAFF. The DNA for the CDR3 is TGTGCCAGCAGTTACTTGGACAGGGATCCTGAAGCTTTCTTT.

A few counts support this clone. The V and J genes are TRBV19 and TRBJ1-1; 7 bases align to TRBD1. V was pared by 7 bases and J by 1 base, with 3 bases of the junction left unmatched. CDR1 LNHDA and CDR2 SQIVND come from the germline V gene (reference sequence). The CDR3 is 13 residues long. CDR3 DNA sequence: TGTGCCAGTACGGGACAGTGGAACACTGAAGCTTTCTTT. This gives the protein CASTGQWNTEAFF.

The CDR3 sequence is CASSGRGAGHGSEKLFF. CDR3 in DNA: TGTGCCAGCAGTGGTAGAGGGGCAGGGCACGGGAGTGAAAAACTGTTTTTT. This chain links TRBV2 with TRBJ1-4, with a tentative D call TRBD1 (5 bases). Germline CDR1 reads SNHLY; CDR2 reads FYNNEI. Trimming pared 4 bases from V and 7 bases from J, leaving 22 bases between. The CDR3 covers 17 residues.

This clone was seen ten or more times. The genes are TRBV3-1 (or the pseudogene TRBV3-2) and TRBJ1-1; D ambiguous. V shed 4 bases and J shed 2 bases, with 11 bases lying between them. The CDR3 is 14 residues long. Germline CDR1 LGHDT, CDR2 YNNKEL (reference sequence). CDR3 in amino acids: CASSPRGLNTEAFF. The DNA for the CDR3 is TGTGCCAGCAGCCCAAGAGGGTTAAACACTGAAGCTTTCTTT.

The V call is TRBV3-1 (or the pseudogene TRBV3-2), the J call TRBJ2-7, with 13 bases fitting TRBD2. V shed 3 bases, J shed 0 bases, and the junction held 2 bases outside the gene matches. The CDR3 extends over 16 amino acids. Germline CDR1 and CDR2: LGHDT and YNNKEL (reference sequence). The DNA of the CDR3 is TGTGCCAGCAGCCAGGGACTAGCGGGGAGCTCCTACGAGCAGTACTTC. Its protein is CASSQGLAGSSYEQYF.